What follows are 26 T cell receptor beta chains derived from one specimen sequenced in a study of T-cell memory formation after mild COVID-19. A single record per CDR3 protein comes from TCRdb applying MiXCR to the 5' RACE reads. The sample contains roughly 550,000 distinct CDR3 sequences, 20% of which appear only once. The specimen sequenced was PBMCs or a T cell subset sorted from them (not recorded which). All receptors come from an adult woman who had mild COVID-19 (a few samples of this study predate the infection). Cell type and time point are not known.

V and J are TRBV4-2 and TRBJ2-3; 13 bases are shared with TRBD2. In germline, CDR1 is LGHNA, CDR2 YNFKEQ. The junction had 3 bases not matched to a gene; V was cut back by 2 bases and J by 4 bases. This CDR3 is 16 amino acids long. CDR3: CASSQLGLAGADTQYF. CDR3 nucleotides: TGTGCCAGCAGCCAACTCGGACTAGCGGGGGCAGATACGCAGTATTTT.

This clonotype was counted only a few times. The CDR3 nucleotides are TGCAGTGCTAGCGGGGCGGGGGAGACCCAGTACTTC. Translating it yields CSASGAGETQYF. The chain links TRBV20-1 to TRBJ2-5, with a tentative D call TRBD2 (6 bases). The germline gives CDR1 DFQATT, CDR2 SNEGSKA (reference sequence). V was pared by 3 bases and J by 5 bases, with 10 bases between. The CDR3 runs 12 residues.

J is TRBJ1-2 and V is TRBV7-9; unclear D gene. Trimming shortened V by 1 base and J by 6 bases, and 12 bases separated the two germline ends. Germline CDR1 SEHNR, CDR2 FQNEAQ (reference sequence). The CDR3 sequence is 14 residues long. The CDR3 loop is CASSLVPSEDGYTF. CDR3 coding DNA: TGTGCCAGCAGCTTAGTACCATCGGAGGATGGCTACACCTTC.

In nucleotides, the CDR3 is TGTGCCAGCAGCAGTAATGGCGCCGGGCGGGGTTACAATGAGCAGTTCTTC. It yields the protein CASSSNGAGRGYNEQFF. The rearrangement links TRBV11-2 to TRBJ2-1, with a weak D call TRBD2 (6 bases). Trimming shortened V by 5 bases and J by 4 bases, and 21 bases separated the two germline ends. Germline CDR1 reads SGHAT; CDR2 reads FQNNGV. There are 17 residues in the CDR3.

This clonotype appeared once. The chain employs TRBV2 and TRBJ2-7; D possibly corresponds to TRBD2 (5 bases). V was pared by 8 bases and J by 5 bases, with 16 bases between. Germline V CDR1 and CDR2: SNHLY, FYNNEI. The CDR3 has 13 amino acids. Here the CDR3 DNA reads TGTGCCAGCGGAGAGAGGGTTTGGCACGAGCAGTACTTC. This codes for CASGERVWHEQYF.

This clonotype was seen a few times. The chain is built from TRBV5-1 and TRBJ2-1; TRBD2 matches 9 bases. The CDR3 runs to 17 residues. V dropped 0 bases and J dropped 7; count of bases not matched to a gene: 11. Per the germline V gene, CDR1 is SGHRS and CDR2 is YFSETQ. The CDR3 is CASSLAFSGSVANEQFF. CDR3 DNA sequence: TGCGCCAGCAGCTTGGCCTTTAGCGGGAGCGTAGCAAATGAGCAGTTCTTC.

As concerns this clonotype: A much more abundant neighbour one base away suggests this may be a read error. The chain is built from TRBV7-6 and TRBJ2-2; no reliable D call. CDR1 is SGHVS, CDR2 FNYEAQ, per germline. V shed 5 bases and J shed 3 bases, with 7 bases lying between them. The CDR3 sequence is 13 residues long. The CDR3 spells CASSPADTGELFF. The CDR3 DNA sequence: TGTGCCAGCAGCCCCGCGGACACCGGGGAGCTGTTTTTT. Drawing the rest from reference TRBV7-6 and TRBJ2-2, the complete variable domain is GAGVSQSPRYKVTKRGQDVALRCDPISGHVSLYWYRQALGQGPEFLTYFNYEAQQDKSGLPNDRFSAERPEGSISTLTIQRTEQRDSAMYRCASSPADTGELFFGEGSRLTVL.

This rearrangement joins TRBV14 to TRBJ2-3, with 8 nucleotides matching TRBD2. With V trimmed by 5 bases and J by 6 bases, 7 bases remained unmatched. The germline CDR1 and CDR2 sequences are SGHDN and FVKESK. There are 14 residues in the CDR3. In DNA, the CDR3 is TGTGCCAGCAGCTGGGCGGGAGGTTCCGATACGCAGTATTTT. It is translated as CASSWAGGSDTQYF.

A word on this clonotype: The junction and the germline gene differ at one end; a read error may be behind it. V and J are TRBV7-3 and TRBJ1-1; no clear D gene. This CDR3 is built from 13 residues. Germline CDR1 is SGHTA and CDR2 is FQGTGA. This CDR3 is CASSLSANSEAFF. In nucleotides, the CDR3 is TGTGCCAGCAGCTTAAGTGCTAACAGTGAAGCTTTCTTT.

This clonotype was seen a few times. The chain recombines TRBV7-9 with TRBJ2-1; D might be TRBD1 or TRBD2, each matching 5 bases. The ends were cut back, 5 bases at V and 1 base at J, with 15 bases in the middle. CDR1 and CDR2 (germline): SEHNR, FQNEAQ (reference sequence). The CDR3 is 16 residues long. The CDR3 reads CASSPRESRSYNEQFF. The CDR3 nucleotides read TGTGCCAGCAGCCCCAGGGAGTCTAGGTCCTACAATGAGCAGTTCTTC.

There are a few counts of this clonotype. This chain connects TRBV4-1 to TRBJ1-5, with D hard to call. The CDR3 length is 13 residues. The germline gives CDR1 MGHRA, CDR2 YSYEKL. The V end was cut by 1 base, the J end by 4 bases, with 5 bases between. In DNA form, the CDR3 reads TGCGCCAGCAGCCAAGCAGCGAATCAGCCCCAGCATTTT. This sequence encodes CASSQAANQPQHF.

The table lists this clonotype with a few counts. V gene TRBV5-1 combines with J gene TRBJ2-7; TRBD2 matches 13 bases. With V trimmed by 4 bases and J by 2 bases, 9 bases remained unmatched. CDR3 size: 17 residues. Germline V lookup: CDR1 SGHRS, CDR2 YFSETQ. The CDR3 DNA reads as TGCGCCAGCAGCGCGAGGGGACTAGCGGGGTTCCCCTACGAGCAGTACTTC. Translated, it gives CASSARGLAGFPYEQYF.

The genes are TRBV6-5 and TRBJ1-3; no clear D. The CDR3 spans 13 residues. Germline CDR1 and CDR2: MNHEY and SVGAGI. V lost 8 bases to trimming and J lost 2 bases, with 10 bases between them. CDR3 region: CASGSLAGNTIYF. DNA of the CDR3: TGTGCCAGCGGAAGCCTCGCTGGAAACACCATATATTTT.

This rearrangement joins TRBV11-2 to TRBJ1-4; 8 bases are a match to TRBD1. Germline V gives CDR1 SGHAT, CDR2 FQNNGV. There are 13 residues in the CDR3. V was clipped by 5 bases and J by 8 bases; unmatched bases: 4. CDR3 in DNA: TGTGCCAGCAGCCGTGACAGGGGAGAAAAACTGTTTTTT. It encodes CASSRDRGEKLFF. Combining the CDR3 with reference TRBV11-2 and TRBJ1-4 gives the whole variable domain EAGVAQSPRYKIIEKRQSVAFWCNPISGHATLYWYQQILGQGPKLLIQFQNNGVVDDSQLPKDRFSAERLKGVDSTLKIQPAKLEDSAVYLCASSRDRGEKLFFGSGTQLSVL.

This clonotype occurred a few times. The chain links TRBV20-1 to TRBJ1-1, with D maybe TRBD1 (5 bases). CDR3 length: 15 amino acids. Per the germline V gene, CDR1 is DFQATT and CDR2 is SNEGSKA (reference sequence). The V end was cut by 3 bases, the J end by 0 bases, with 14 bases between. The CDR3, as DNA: TGCAGTGCTAGTGGTACCGGGACCGTGAACACTGAAGCTTTCTTT. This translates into CSASGTGTVNTEAFF.

The CDR3 is CASSPASGGTDTQYF. As DNA, the CDR3 is TGTGCCAGCAGCCCCGCTTCGGGAGGGACAGATACGCAGTATTTT. The rearrangement links TRBV7-9 to TRBJ2-3; 8 nucleotides line up with TRBD2. J was trimmed by 3 bases and V by 5 bases; bases with no gene match: 7. CDR3 length: 15 amino acids. The germline V gene has CDR1 SEHNR and CDR2 FQNEAQ (reference sequence).

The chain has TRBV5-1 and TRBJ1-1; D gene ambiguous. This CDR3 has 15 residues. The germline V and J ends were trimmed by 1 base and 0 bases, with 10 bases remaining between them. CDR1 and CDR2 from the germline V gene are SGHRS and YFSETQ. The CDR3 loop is CASSLWNRLNTEAFF. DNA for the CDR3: TGCGCCAGCAGCTTGTGGAACAGACTGAACACTGAAGCTTTCTTT.

The CDR3 DNA reads as TGCAGTGCTAGAAACGTGGGAAACGAGCAGTACTTC. Translation: CSARNVGNEQYF. The rearrangement uses TRBV20-1 and TRBJ2-7; the D is unclear. V lost 2 bases and J 5 bases, leaving 10 bases between the germline ends. Germline-derived CDR1 and CDR2 are DFQATT and SNEGSKA (reference sequence). The CDR3 has 12 amino acids.

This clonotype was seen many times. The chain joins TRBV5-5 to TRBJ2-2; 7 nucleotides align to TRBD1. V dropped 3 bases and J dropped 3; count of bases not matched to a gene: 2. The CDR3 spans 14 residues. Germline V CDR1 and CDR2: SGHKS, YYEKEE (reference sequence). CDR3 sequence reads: CASSWDRYTGELFF. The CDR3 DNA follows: TGTGCCAGCAGCTGGGACAGATACACCGGGGAGCTGTTTTTT.

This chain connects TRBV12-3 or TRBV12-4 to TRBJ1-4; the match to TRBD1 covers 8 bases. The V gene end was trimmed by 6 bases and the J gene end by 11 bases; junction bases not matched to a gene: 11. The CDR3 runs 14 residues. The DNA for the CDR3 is TGTGCCAGCAGCCTGACAGGGGCGAGGGGGAAACTGTTTTTT. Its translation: CASSLTGARGKLFF.

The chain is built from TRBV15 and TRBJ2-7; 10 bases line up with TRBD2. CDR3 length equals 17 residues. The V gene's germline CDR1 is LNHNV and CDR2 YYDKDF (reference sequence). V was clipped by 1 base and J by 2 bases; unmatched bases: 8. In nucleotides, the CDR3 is TGTGCCACCAGCAGAGCCCCCGGGACTAGCGTAACCTACGAGCAGTACTTC. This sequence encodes CATSRAPGTSVTYEQYF.

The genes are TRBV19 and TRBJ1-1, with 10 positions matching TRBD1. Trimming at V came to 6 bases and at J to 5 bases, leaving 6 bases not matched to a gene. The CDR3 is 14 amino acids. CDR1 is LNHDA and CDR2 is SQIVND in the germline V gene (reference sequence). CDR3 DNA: TGTGCCAGTAGCCGACAGGGGGCCAGGACTGAAGCTTTCTTT. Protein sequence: CASSRQGARTEAFF.

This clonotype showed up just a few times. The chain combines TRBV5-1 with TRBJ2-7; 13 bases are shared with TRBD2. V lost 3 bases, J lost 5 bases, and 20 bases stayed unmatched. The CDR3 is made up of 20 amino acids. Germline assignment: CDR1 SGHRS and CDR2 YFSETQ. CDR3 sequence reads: CASSSNHAQWTSGSVDEQYF. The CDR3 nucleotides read TGCGCCAGCAGCTCGAACCACGCCCAGTGGACTAGCGGGAGTGTTGACGAGCAGTACTTC.

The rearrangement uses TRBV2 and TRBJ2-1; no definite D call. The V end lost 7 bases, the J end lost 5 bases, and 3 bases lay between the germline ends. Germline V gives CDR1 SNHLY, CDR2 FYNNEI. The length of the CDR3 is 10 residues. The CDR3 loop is CASTDNEQFF. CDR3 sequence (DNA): TGTGCCAGCACGGACAATGAGCAGTTCTTC.

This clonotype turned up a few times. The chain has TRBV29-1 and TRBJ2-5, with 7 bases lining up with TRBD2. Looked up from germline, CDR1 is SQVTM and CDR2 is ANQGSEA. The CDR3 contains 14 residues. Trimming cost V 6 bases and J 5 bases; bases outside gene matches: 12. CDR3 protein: CSVDTSGGMETQYF. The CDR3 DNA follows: TGCAGCGTCGACACCTCCGGGGGGATGGAGACCCAGTACTTC.

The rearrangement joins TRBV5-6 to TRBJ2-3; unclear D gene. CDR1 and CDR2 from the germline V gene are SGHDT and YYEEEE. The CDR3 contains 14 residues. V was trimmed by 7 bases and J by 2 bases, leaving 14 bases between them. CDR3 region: CASRVAGTTDTQYF. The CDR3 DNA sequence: TGTGCCAGCCGCGTGGCAGGAACCACAGATACGCAGTATTTT.